The 3 T cell receptor beta chains below come from one sample, sequenced in a study of T cell repertoires in ileal Crohn's disease. Noted time point: proximal margin of the surgical specimen (macroscopically non-inflamed). Only in-frame clones appear in the TCRdb table, and some are missing; sequencing was by immunoSEQ multiplex PCR. The data show thousands of clones, 72% seen once. Material: ileal tissue. These receptors all stem from an adult with Crohn's disease.

The J gene is TRBJ1-1, the V gene TRBV19, with unresolved D. With 4 bases removed from V and 4 bases from J, the gap between germline ends came to 13 bases. CDR3 length: 14 amino acids. Germline V gives CDR1 LNHDA, CDR2 SQIVND (reference sequence). CDR3 amino acids: CASSTRFESTEAFF. CDR3 nucleotides: TGTGCCAGTAGTACCCGTTTTGAGTCCACTGAAGCTTTCTTT.

This clone has a single count. This sequence joins TRBV2 and TRBJ2-3; TRBD2 might be the D (6 bases). Germline assignment: CDR1 SNHLY and CDR2 FYNNEI. Between the trimmed V and J ends, which lost 5 bases and 9 bases, there was a span of 15 bases. The CDR3 covers 13 residues. CDR3 nucleotides: TGTGCCAGCAGTTCGTCGGGGGAAAGCACGCAGTATTTT. Encoded protein: CASSSSGESTQYF.

This rearrangement joins TRBV11-2 to TRBJ1-1; D is possibly TRBD1 (6 bases). The ends were cut back, 3 bases at V and 5 bases at J, with 16 bases in the middle. The length of the CDR3 is 15 residues. The germline V gene has CDR1 SGHAT and CDR2 FQNNGV. For the CDR3, the DNA is TGTGCCAGCAGCTTCATATGGGGGGCTCAGACTGAAGCTTTCTTT. It yields the protein CASSFIWGAQTEAFF.